The TCR beta chain under discussion was sequenced for a study of beta chain features in type 1 diabetes. Study context: The number of sorted cells examined across all samples was under 130,000,000. Findings and limits, study-wide: Fewer junction insertions and more nucleotide deletions appeared in type 1 diabetes patients. A definitive answer on HLA type influencing TCRB rearrangement was not reached here.

Expressed TCRB transcripts got sequenced, as all isolated RNA was reverse transcribed. Measured with immunoSEQ multiplex PCR; TCRdb has only the in-frame clones, and not every one. This sample has more than 150,000 clones, with about 13% found just once. V lost 0 bases and J lost 12, with 12 bases in between. Germline V gene data show CDR1 as GTSNPN and CDR2 as SVGIG (reference sequence). The CDR3 runs to 12 residues. This clone was detected many times. Its target is not known. Sequencing used central memory CD4+ T cells from blood. This TCR was recovered from a woman under 30 in good health. The V gene is TRBV30, the J gene TRBJ2-1; D remains unclear. This CDR3 reads CAWSVPVYGQFF. The CDR3 DNA sequence: TGTGCCTGGAGTGTACCGGTTTATGGGCAGTTCTTC.